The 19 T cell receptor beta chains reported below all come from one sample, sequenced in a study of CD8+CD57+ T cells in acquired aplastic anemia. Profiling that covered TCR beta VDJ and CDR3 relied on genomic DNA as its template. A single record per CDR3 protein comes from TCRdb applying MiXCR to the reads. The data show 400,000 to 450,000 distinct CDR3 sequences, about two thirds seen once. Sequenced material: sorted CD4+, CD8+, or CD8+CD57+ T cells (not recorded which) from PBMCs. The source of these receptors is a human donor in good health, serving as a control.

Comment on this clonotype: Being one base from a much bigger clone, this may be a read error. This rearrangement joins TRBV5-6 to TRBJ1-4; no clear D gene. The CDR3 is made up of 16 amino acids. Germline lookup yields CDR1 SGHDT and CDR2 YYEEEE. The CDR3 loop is CASSLYSGRTNENLFF. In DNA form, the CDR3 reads TGTGCCAGCAGCTTGTATTCGGGGAGAACTAATGAAAACCTGTTTTTT.

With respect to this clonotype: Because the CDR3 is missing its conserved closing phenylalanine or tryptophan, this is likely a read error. The DNA for the CDR3 is TGTGCCAGCAGCTTCGTCAGGACCCGGGACCAGTACTTA. Translation gives CASSFVRTRDQYL. The genes are TRBV7-9 and TRBJ2-7; D possibly matches TRBD1 or TRBD2 (5 bases each). The germline gives CDR1 SEHNR, CDR2 FQNEAQ (reference sequence). This CDR3 has 13 residues. The V and J ends lost 3 bases and 10 bases respectively, with 16 bases between them.

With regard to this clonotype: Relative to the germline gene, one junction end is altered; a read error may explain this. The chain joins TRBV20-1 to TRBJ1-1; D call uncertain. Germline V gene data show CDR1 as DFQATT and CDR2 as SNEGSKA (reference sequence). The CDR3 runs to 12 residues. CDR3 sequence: CSANRPNTDAFF. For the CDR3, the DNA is TGCAGTGCGAACAGACCGAACACTGATGCTTTCTTT.

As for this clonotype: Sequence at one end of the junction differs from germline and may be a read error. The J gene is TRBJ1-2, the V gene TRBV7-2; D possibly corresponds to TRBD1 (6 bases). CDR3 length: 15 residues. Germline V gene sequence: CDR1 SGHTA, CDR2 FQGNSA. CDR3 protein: CASSLARGEKHFFTF. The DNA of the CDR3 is TGTGCCAGCAGCCTAGCAAGGGGGGAAAAACACTTTTTTACCTTC.

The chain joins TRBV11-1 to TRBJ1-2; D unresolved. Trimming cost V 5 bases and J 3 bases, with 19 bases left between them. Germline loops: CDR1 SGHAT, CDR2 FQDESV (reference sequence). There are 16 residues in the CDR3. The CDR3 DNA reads TGTGCCAGCAGCCAATCCGACGAGCGGGCAGACTATGGCTACACCTTC. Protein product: CASSQSDERADYGYTF. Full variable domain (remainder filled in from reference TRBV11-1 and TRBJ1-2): EAEVAQSPRYKITEKSQAVAFWCDPISGHATLYWYRQILGQGPELLVQFQDESVVDDSQLPKDRFSAERLKGVDSTLKIQPAELGDSAMYLCASSQSDERADYGYTFGSGTRLTVV.

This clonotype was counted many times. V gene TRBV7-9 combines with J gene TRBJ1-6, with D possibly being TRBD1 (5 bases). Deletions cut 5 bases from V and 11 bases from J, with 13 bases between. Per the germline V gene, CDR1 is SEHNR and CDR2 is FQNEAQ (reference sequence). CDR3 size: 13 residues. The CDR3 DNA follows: TGTGCCAGCAGCCCCCAGTCAGGGACACCCCTCCACTTT. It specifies CASSPQSGTPLHF.

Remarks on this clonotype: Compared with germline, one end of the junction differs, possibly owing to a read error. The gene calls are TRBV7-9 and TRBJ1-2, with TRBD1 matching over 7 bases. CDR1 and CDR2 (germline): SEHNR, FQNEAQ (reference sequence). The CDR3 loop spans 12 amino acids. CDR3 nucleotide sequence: TGTGCCAGCTGCTCCAGGGGGGATCCCCTCCACTTC. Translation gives CASCSRGDPLHF.

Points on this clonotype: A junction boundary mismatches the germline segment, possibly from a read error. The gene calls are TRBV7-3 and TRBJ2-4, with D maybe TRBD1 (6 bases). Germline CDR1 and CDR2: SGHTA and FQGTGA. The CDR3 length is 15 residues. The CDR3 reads CASSFTGFVENIQYF. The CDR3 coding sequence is TGCGCCAGCAGCTTCACAGGGTTTGTGGAAAACATTCAGTACTTC.

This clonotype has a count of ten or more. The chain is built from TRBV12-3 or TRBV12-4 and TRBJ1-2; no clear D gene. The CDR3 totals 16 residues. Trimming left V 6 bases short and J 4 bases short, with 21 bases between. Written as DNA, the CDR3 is TGTGCCAGCAGCTTCCAAGGGCGTGGGCGAGGCTATGGCTACACCTTC. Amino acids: CASSFQGRGRGYGYTF.

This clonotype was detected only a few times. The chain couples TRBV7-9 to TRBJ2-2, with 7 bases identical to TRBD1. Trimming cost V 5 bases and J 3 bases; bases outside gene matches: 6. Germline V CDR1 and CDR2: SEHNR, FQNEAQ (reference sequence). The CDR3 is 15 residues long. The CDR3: CASSQDRAYTGELFF. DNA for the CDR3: TGTGCCAGCAGCCAAGACAGGGCCTACACCGGGGAGCTGTTTTTT.

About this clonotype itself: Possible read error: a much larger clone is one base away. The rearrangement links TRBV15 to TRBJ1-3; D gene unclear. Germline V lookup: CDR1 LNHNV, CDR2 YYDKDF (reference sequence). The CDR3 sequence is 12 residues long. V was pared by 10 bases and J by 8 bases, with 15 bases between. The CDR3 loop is CASSEVRDTIYF. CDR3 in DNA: TGTGCCAGCAGTGAAGTCAGAGACACCATATATTTT.

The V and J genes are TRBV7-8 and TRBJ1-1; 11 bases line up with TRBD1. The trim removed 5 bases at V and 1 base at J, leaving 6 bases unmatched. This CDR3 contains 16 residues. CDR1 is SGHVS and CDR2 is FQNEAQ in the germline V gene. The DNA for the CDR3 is TGTGCCAGCAGCCCGGGGACAGGGGGGACGAACACTGAAGCTTTCTTT. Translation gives CASSPGTGGTNTEAFF.

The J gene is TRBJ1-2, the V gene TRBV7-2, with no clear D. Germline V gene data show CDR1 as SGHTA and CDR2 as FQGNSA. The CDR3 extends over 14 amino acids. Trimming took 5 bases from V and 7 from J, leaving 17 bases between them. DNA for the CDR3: TGTGCCAGCAGCCTCCGGTATGGCCGGGGTGGCTACACCTTC. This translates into CASSLRYGRGGYTF.

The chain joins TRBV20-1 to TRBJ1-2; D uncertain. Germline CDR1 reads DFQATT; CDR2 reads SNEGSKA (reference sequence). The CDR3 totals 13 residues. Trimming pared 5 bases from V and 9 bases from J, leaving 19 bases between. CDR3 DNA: TGCAGTGCTTTTACGCTCGAGAATTCACGCTACACCTTC. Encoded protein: CSAFTLENSRYTF.

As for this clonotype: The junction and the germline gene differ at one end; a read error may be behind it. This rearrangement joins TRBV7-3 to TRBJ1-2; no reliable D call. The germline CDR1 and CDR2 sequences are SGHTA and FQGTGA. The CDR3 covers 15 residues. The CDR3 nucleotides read TGTGCCAGCAGGGAGGAGGGAACCTACAATTATGGGTACACCTTC. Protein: CASREEGTYNYGYTF.

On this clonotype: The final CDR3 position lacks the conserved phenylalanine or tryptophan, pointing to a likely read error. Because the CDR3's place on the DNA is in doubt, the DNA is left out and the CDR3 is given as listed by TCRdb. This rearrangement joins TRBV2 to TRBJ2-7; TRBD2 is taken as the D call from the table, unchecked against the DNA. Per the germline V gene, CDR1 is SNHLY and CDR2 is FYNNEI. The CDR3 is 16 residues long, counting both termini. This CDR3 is CASRVSEVVALHFRYG.

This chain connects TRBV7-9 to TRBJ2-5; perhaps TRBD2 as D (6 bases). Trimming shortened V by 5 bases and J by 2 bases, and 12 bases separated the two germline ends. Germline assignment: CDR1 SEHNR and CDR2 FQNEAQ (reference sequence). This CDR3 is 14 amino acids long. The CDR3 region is CASSKRTNQETQYF. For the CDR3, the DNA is TGTGCCAGCAGCAAAAGGACTAATCAAGAGACCCAGTACTTC.

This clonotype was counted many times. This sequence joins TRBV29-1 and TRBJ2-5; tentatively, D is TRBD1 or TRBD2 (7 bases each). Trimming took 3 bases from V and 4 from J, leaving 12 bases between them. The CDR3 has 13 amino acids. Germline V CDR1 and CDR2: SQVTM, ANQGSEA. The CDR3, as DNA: TGCAGCGTTGACAGGGGGAGGGGAGAGACCCAGTACTTC. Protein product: CSVDRGRGETQYF.

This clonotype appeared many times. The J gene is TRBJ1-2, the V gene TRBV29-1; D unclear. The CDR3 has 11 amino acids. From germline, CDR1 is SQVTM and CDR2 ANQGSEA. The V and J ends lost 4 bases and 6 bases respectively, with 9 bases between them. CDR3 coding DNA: TGCAGCGTTGGGAGGGCGGATGGCTACACCTTC. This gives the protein CSVGRADGYTF.